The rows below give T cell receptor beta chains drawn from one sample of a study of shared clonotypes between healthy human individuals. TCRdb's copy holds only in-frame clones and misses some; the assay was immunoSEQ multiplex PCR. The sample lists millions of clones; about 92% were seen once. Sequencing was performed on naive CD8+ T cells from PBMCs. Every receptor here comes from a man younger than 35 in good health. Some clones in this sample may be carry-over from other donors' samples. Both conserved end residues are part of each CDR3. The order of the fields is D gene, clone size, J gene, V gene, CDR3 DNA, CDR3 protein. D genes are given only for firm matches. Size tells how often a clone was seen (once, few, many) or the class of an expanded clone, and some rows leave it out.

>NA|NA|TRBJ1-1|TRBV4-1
TGCGCCAGCAGCCAAGTCTTTATTCGGGGGGACGCTGAAGCTTTCTTT
CASSQVFIRGDAEAFF
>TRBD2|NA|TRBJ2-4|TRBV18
TGTGCCAGCTCACCATCCGCCAACATGGGGGGGAGAGGGACCCGTAAAAACATTCAGTACTTC
CASSPSANMGGRGTRKNIQYF
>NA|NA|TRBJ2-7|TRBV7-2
TGTGCCAGCAGCTCGGTAGGCCAGAGCTACGAGCAGTACTTC
CASSSVGQSYEQYF
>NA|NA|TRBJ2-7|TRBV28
TGTGCCAGCAGTTTATTTGCTAACGAGCAGTACTTC
CASSLFANEQYF
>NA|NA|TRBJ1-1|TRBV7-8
TGTGCCAGCAGCTTAGTTCCTGGGGGGGCTTTCTTT
CASSLVPGGAFF
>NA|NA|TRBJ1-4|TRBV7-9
TGTGCCAGCCAGACCGACCTAAAAGAAAAACTGTTTTTT
CASQTDLKEKLFF
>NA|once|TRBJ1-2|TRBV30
TGTGCCTGGATCGTGGGGAGCTATGGCTACACCTTC
CAWIVGSYGYTF
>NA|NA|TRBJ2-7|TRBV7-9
TGTGCCAGCAGCGGTGTTAAGGCCTCCTACGAGCAGTACTTC
CASSGVKASYEQYF
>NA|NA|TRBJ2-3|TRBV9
TGTGCCAGCAGCGTCATCAGCACAGATACGCAGTATTTT
CASSVISTDTQYF
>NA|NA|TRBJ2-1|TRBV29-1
TGCAGCGTTGTCCGGGGCTTTGGGTCCTACAATGAGCAGTTCTTC
CSVVRGFGSYNEQFF
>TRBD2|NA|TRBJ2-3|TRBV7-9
TGTGCCAGCAGCTTCCCCGGACTAGCGGAAGATACGCAGTATTTT
CASSFPGLAEDTQYF
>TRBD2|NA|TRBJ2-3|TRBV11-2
TGTGCCAGCAGCCCTTATTACGGCAGCGGGAGCGGGCCAGATACGCAGTATTTT
CASSPYYGSGSGPDTQYF
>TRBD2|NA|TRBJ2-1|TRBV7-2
TGTGCCAGCAGCTTGACTAGCGGGTACTCCTACAATGAGCAGTTCTTC
CASSLTSGYSYNEQFF
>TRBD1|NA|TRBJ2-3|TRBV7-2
TGTGCCAGCAGCTTATGGGGACAGGCCACAGATACGCAGTATTTT
CASSLWGQATDTQYF
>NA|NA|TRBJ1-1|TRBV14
TGTGCCAGCAGCCAAGAGCGGGGGTGGGGCACTGAAGCTTTCTTT
CASSQERGWGTEAFF
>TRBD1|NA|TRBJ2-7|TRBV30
TGTGCCTGGAGCGGGACAGGGGGACCCTCCTACGAGCAGTACTTC
CAWSGTGGPSYEQYF
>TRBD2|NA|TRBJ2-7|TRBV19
TGTGCCAGTACCTGGACTAGTCCCCACGAGCAGTACTTC
CASTWTSPHEQYF
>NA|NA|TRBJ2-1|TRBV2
TGTGCCAGCATAGGGCTACCATTTGGCAATGAGCAGTTCTTC
CASIGLPFGNEQFF
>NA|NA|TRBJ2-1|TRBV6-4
TGTGCCAGCAGCGCAGGGCTGAGCAATGAGCAGTTCTTC
CASSAGLSNEQFF